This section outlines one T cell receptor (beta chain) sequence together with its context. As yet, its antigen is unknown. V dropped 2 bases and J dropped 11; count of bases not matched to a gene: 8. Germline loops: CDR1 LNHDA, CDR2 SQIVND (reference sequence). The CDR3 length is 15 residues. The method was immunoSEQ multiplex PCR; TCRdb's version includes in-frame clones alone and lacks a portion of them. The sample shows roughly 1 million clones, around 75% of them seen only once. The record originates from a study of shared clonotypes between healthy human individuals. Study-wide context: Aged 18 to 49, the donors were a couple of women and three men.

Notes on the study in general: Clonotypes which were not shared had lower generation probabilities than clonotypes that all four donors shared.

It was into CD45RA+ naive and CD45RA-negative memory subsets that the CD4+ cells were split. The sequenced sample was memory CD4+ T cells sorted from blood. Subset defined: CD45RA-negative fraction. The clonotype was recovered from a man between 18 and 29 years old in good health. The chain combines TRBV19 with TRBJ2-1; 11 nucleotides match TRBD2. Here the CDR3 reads CASSITASGGQKQFF. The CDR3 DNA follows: TGTGCCAGTAGTATAACGGCTAGCGGGGGGCAGAAGCAGTTCTTC.